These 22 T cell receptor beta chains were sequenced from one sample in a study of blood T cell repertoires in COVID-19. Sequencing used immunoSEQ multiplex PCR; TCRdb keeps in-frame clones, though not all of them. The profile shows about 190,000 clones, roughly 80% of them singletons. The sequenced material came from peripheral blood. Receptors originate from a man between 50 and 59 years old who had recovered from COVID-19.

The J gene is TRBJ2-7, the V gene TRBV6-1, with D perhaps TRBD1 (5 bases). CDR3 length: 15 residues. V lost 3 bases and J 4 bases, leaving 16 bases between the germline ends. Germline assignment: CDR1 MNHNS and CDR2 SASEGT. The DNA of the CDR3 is TGTGCCAGCAGTGACGCGGCAGGGATTAATTACGAGCAGTACTTC. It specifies CASSDAAGINYEQYF.

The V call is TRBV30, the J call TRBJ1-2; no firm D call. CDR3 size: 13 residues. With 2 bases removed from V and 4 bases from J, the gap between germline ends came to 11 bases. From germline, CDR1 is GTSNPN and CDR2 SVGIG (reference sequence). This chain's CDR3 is CAWSQAFGYGYTF. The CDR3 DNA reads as TGTGCCTGGAGTCAGGCTTTCGGCTATGGCTACACCTTC. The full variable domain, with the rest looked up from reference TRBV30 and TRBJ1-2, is SQTIHQWPATLVQPVGSPLSLECTVEGTSNPNLYWYRQAAGRGLQLLFYSVGIGQISSEVPQNLSASRPQDRQFILSSKKLLLSDSGFYLCAWSQAFGYGYTFGSGTRLTVV.

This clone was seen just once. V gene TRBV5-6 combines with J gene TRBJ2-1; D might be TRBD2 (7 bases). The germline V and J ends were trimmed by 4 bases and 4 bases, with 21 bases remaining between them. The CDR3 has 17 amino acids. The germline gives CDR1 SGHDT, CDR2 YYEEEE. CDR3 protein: CASSRWDGGGPYNEQFF. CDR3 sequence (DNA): TGTGCCAGCAGCCGTTGGGACGGCGGGGGCCCTTACAATGAGCAGTTCTTC.

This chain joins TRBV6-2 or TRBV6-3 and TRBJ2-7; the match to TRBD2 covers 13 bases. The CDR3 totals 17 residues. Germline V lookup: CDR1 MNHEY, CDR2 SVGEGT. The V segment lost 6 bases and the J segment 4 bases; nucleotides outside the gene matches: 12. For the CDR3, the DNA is TGTGCCAGCAGCCCCCTTACGGCGACTAGCGGGAGGTACGAGCAGTACTTC. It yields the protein CASSPLTATSGRYEQYF.

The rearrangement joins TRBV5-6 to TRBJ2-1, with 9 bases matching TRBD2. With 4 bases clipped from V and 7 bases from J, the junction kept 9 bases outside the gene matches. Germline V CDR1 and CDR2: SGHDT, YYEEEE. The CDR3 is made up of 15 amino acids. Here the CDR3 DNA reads TGTGCCAGCAGCAAGAGCGGGAGGTGGGATAATGAGCAGTTCTTC. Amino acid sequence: CASSKSGRWDNEQFF. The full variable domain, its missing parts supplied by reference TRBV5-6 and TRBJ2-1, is DAGVTQSPTHLIKTRGQQVTLRCSPKSGHDTVSWYQQALGQGPQFIFQYYEEEERQRGNFPDRFSGHQFPNYSSELNVNALLLGDSALYLCASSKSGRWDNEQFFGPGTRLTVL.

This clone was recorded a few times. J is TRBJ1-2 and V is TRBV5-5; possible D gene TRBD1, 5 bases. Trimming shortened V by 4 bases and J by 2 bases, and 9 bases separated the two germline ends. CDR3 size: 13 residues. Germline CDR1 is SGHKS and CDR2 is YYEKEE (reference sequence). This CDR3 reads CASSDGGNYGYTF. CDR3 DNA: TGTGCCAGCAGCGACGGGGGAAACTATGGCTACACCTTC.

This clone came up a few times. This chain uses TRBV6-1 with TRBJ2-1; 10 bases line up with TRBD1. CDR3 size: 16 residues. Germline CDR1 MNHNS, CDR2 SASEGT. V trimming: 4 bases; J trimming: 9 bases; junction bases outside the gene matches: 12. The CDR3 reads CASSGNPDRGTVEQFF. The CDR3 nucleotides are TGTGCCAGCAGTGGAAACCCGGACAGGGGGACCGTTGAGCAGTTCTTC.

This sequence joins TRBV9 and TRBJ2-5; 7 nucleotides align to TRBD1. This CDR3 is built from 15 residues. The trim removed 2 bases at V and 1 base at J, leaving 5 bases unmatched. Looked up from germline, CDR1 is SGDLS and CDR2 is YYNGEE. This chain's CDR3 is CASSVTGVGQETQYF. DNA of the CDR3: TGTGCCAGCAGCGTTACAGGGGTGGGCCAAGAGACCCAGTACTTC.

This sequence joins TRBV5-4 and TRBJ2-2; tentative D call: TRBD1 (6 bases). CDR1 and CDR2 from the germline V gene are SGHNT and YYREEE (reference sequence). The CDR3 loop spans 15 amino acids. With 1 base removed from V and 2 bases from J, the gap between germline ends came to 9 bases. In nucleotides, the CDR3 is TGTGCCAGCAGCTTGTGGGGGACAAACACCGGGGAGCTGTTTTTT. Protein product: CASSLWGTNTGELFF.

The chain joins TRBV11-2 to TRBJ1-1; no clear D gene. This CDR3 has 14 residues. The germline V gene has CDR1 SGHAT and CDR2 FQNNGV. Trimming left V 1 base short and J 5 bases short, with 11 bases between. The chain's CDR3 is CASSLGAKSTEAFF. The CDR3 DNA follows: TGTGCCAGCAGCTTAGGAGCCAAATCTACTGAAGCTTTCTTT. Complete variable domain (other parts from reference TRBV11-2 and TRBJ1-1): EAGVAQSPRYKIIEKRQSVAFWCNPISGHATLYWYQQILGQGPKLLIQFQNNGVVDDSQLPKDRFSAERLKGVDSTLKIQPAKLEDSAVYLCASSLGAKSTEAFFGQGTRLTVV.

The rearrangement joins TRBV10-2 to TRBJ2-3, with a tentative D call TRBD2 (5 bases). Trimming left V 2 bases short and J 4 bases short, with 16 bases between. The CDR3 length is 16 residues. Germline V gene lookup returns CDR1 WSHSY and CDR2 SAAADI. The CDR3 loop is CASSEPQLGSSDTQYF. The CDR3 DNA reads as TGCGCCAGCAGTGAGCCACAACTAGGGAGCTCAGATACGCAGTATTTT.

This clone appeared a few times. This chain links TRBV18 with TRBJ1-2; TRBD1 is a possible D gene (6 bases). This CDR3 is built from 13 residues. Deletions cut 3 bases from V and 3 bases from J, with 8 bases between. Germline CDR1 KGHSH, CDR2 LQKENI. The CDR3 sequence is CASSPDSDYGYTF. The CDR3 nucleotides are TGTGCCAGCTCACCGGACAGCGACTATGGCTACACCTTC.

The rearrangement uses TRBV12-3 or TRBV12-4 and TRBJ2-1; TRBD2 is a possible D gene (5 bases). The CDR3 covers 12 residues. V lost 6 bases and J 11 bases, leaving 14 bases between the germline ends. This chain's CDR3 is CASRPTTRQQFF. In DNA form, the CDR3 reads TGTGCCAGCAGACCTACTACTAGGCAGCAGTTCTTC.

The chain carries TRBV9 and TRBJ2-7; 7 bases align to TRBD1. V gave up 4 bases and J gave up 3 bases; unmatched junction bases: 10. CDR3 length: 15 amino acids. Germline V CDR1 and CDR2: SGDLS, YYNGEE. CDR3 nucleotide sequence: TGTGCCAGCAGCCCAGTCCAGACAGGGTTCTACGAGCAGTACTTC. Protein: CASSPVQTGFYEQYF.

The CDR3 DNA sequence: TGTGCCAGCTCACCTCTTAACATAGGGGGGGAGACTGAAGCTTTCTTT. Amino acids: CASSPLNIGGETEAFF. This chain connects TRBV18 to TRBJ1-1, with D possibly matching TRBD1 (6 bases). V gave up 3 bases and J gave up 5 bases, with 19 bases separating them. Germline V lookup: CDR1 KGHSH, CDR2 LQKENI. CDR3 length: 16 residues.

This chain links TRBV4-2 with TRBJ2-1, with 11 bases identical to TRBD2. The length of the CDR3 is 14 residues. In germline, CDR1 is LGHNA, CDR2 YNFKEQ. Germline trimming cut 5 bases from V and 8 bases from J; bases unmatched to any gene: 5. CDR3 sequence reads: CASSKTSGIDEQFF. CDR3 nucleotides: TGTGCCAGCAGCAAGACTAGCGGGATCGATGAGCAGTTCTTC.

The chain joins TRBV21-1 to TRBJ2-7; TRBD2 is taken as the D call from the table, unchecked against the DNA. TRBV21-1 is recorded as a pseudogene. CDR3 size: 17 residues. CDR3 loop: CASSPAGGDMRSYEQYF. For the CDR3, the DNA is TGTGCCAGCTCGCCCGCCGGGGGAGATATGCGCTCCTACGAGCAGTACTTC.

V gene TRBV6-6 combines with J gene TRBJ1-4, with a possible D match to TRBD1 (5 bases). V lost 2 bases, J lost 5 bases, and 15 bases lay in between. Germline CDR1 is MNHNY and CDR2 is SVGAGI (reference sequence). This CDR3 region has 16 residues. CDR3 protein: CASSYRQGGWNEKLFF. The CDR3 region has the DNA TGTGCCAGCAGTTACAGGCAGGGCGGTTGGAATGAAAAACTGTTTTTT.

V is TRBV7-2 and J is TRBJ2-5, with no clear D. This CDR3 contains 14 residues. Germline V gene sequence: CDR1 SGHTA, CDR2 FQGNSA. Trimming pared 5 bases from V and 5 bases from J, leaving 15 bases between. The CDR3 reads CASSATTTRETQYF. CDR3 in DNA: TGTGCCAGCAGCGCCACTACTACTCGGGAGACCCAGTACTTC.

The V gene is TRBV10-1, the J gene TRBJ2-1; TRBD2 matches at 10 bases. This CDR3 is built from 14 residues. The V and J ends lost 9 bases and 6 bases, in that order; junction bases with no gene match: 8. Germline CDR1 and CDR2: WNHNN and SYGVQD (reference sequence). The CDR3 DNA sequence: TGCGCCAGTTTAGCGGGAGGCCTCTTCAATGAGCAGTTCTTC. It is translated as CASLAGGLFNEQFF.

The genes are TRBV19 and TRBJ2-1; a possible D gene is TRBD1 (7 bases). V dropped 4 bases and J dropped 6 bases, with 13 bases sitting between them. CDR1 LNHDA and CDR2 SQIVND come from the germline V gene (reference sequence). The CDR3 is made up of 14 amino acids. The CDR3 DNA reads TGTGCCAGTAGTAAGGGCAGGGGGGCCAATGAGCAGTTCTTC. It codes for CASSKGRGANEQFF.

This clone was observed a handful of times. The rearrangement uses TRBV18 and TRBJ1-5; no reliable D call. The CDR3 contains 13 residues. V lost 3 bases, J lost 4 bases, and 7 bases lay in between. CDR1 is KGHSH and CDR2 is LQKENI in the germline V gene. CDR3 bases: TGTGCCAGCTCACCGAGAGGAAATCAGCCCCAGCATTTT. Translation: CASSPRGNQPQHF.